Listed below are T cell receptor beta chains from one sample, sequenced in a study of T-cell reconstitution after alpha-beta-depleted transplantation in children. TCRdb reanalysed the PCR reads using MiXCR and keeps one entry per CDR3 protein. The repertoire holds fewer than 700,000 distinct CDR3 sequences, with roughly 23% as singletons. The specimen comprised PBMCs, mostly from graft donor cells, sampled 360 days after TCRalphabeta/CD19-depleted stem cell transplant. These receptors were taken from a boy under three years old who had a stem cell transplant for acute myeloid leukemia, so the T cells may come from the graft donor. The CDR3 runs from the conserved cysteine through the conserved F or W. D genes are given only for firm matches. The size of a clone is reported for some rows only, either as once, few or many, or as a class for expanded clones.

DNA | CDR3 | J | V | D | size
TGCGCCAGCAGACTACTAGCGGAGGGCACAGATACGCAGTATTTT | CASRLLAEGTDTQYF | TRBJ2-3 | TRBV10-2 | TRBD2 | many
TGTGCCAGCAGCCCTACTCGGGGACGGGTGAAAGCTTTCTTT | CASSPTRGRVKAFF | TRBJ1-1 | TRBV7-2 | NA | many
TGTGCCACCCTCCCGGGAGGGTATGGCAATCAGCCCCAGCATTTT | CATLPGGYGNQPQHF | TRBJ1-5 | TRBV6-1 | NA | NA
TGTGCCAGCAGTTACGGTGGGACTAGCGGTGTCGCCGGGGAGCTGTTTTTT | CASSYGGTSGVAGELFF | TRBJ2-2 | TRBV6-2/TRBV6-3 | TRBD2 | few
TGTGCCAGCAGTTTCAGGGGGGGAAACTATGGCTACACCTTC | CASSFRGGNYGYTF | TRBJ1-2 | TRBV12-3/TRBV12-4 | TRBD1 | few
TGTGCCAGCAGTTTCGCCAACTCTGGAAACACCATATATTTT | CASSFANSGNTIYF | TRBJ1-3 | TRBV12-3/TRBV12-4 | NA | many
TGTGCCAGCGGCCAGTCCTCCTACAATGAGCAGTTCTTC | CASGQSSYNEQFF | TRBJ2-1 | TRBV12-3/TRBV12-4 | NA | many
TGCAGCGTCCCCGGAGAGGTCCAAGAGACCCAGTACTTC | CSVPGEVQETQYF | TRBJ2-5 | TRBV29-1 | NA | few
TGTGCCAGCAAGGATTGGAACACTGAAGCTTTCTTT | CASKDWNTEAFF | TRBJ1-1 | TRBV6-6 | NA | NA
TGTGCCAGCAGCTCTTCGGTACAGCAAGAGACCCAGTACTTC | CASSSSVQQETQYF | TRBJ2-5 | TRBV7-2 | NA | NA
TGTGCCAGCAGCTGGGACATAAACACCGGGGAGCTGTTTTTT | CASSWDINTGELFF | TRBJ2-2 | TRBV7-2 | NA | few
TGTGCCAGCAGTTACTCGGACACAGGGTTAGGAGCTTTCTTT | CASSYSDTGLGAFF | TRBJ1-1 | TRBV6-5 | NA | NA
TGTGCCACCAGTGACCACCAGACGAGGGGGGAGACCCAGTACTTC | CATSDHQTRGETQYF | TRBJ2-5 | TRBV24-1 | NA | NA
TGCAGTGCCCGTCAACTTGACAGGGGAGAAACTGAAGCTTTCTTT | CSARQLDRGETEAFF | TRBJ1-1 | TRBV20-1 | TRBD1 | many
TGTGCCACCAGTGATGCCGGGACACCCAACACCGGGGAGCTGTTTTTT | CATSDAGTPNTGELFF | TRBJ2-2 | TRBV24-1 | NA | NA
TGTGCCAGCAGTTCGGTCGGGCGGTCTGGCTACACCTTC | CASSSVGRSGYTF | TRBJ1-2 | TRBV12-3/TRBV12-4 | NA | many
TGCGCCAGCAGCCAAGCGCTAGCGGGGGGTATATCGCATTTT | CASSQALAGGISHF | TRBJ2-3 | TRBV4-1 | TRBD2 | many
TGTGCCAGCAGTTTAGCGGGAGCACTACAAGAGACCCAGTACTTC | CASSLAGALQETQYF | TRBJ2-5 | TRBV12-3/TRBV12-4 | NA | many
TGTGCCAGCAGCCAAGAGGGGGGGTCAACGAATACGCAGTATTTT | CASSQEGGSTNTQYF | TRBJ2-3 | TRBV4-2 | TRBD2 | NA
TGTGCCAGCACTCCGTGGGGGAATCAGCCCCAGCATTTT | CASTPWGNQPQHF | TRBJ1-5 | TRBV28 | NA | NA
TGTGCCAGCAGTTTAGTTAATTCACCCCTCCACTTT | CASSLVNSPLHF | TRBJ1-6 | TRBV12-3/TRBV12-4 | NA | many
TGTGCCAGCAGGGCTCAGGGGGGCGCGCGAGGCTACACCTTC | CASRAQGGARGYTF | TRBJ1-2 | TRBV3-1 | TRBD1 | many
TGTGCCAGCAGTTACTCGACCAAAGTGACAGGGGTCCTTGGGAGGTACCAAGAGACCCAGTACTTC | CASSYSTKVTGVLGRYQETQYF | TRBJ2-5 | TRBV6-2/TRBV6-3 | TRBD1 | few
TGCAGTGCTTCTTACAGAACCGGCTACACCTTC | CSASYRTGYTF | TRBJ1-2 | TRBV20-1 | NA | NA
TGTGCCAGCAGCTTAGTGGGGAGTCAGCCCCAGCATTTT | CASSLVGSQPQHF | TRBJ1-5 | TRBV7-2 | NA | NA
TGCAGTGCTAGTGGAGGGGCCAGACCACGAAACTATGGCTACACCTTC | CSASGGARPRNYGYTF | TRBJ1-2 | TRBV20-1 | NA | NA
TGTGCCAGCAGCTTAGGACCCAACTACAATGAGCAGTTCTTC | CASSLGPNYNEQFF | TRBJ2-1 | TRBV7-2 | NA | few